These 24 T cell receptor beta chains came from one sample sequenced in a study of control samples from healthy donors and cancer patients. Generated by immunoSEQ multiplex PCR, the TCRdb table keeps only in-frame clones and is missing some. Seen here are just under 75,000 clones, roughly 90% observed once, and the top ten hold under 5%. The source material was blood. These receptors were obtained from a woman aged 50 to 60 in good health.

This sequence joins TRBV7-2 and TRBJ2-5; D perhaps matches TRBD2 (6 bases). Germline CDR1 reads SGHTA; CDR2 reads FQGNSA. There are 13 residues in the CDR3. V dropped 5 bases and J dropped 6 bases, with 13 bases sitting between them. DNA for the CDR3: TGTGCCAGCAGCATCGGCGGGGCCCAGACCCAGTACTTC. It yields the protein CASSIGGAQTQYF.

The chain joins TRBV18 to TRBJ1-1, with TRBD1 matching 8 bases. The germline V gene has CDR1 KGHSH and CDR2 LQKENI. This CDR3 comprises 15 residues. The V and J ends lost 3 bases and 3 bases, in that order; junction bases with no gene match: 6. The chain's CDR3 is CASSPRTGMDTEAFF. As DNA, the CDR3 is TGTGCCAGCTCACCTCGGACAGGGATGGACACTGAAGCTTTCTTT. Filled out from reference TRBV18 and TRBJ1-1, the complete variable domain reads NAGVMQNPRHLVRRRGQEARLRCSPMKGHSHVYWYRQLPEEGLKFMVYLQKENIIDESGMPKERFSAEFPKEGPSILRIQQVVRGDSAAYFCASSPRTGMDTEAFFGQGTRLTVV.

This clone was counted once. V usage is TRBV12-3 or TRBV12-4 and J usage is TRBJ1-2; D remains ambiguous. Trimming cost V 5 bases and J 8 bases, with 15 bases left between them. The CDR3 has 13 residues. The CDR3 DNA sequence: TGTGCCAGCAGTACCCCCGGCCGAGGGGGCTACACCTTC. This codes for CASSTPGRGGYTF.

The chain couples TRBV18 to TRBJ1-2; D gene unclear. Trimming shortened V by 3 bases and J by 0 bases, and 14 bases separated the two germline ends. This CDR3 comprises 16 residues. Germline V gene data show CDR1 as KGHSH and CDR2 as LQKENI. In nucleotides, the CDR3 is TGTGCCAGCTCACCTTCCCGTGGACTTCCTAACTATGGCTACACCTTC. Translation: CASSPSRGLPNYGYTF. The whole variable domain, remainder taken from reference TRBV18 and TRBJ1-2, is NAGVMQNPRHLVRRRGQEARLRCSPMKGHSHVYWYRQLPEEGLKFMVYLQKENIIDESGMPKERFSAEFPKEGPSILRIQQVVRGDSAAYFCASSPSRGLPNYGYTFGSGTRLTVV.

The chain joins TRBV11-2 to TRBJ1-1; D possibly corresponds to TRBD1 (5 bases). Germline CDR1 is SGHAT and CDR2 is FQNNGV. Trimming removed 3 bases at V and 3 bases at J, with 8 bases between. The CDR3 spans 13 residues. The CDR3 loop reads CASSFQGDTEAFF. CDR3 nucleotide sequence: TGTGCCAGCAGCTTTCAAGGGGACACTGAAGCTTTCTTT. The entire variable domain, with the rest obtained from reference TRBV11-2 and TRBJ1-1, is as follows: EAGVAQSPRYKIIEKRQSVAFWCNPISGHATLYWYQQILGQGPKLLIQFQNNGVVDDSQLPKDRFSAERLKGVDSTLKIQPAKLEDSAVYLCASSFQGDTEAFFGQGTRLTVV.

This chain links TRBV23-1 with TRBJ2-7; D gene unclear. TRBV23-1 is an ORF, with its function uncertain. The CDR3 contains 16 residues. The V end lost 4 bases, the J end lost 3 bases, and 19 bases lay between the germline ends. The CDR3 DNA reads TGCGCCAGCAGTCGAGTCCCCAGAAATGAAGTCTACGAGCAGTACTTC. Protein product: CASSRVPRNEVYEQYF.

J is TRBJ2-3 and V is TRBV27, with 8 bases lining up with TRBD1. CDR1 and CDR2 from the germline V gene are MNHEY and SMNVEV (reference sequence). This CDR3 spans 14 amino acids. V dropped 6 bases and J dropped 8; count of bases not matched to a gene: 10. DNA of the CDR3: TGTGCCAGCAGCCGGACAGGGACCGGTGGTACGCAGTATTTT. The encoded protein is CASSRTGTGGTQYF.

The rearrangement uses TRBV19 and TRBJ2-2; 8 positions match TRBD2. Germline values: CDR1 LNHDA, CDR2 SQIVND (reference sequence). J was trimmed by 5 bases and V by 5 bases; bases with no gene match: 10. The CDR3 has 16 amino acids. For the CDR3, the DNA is TGTGCCAGTAGTCCCCGCAGCGGGGGAGGGACCGGGGAGCTGTTTTTT. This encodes CASSPRSGGGTGELFF.

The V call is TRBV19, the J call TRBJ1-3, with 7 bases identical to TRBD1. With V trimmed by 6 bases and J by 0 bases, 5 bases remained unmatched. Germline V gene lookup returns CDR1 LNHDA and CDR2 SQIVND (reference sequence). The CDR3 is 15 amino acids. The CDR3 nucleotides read TGTGCCAGTAGAACACAGGGGAGCTCTGGAAACACCATATATTTT. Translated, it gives CASRTQGSSGNTIYF.

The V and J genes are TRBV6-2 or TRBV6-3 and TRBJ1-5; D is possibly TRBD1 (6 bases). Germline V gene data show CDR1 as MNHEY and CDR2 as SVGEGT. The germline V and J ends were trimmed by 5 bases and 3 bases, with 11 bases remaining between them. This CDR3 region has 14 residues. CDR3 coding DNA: TGTGCCAGCAGTAAACAGGGAAACAATCAGCCCCAGCATTTT. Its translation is CASSKQGNNQPQHF.

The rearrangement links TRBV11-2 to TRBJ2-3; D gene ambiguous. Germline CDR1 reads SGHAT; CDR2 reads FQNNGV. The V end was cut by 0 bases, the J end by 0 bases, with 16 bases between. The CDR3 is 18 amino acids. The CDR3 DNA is TGTGCCAGCAGCTTAGACGTGCCCGCAGGAACTAGCACAGATACGCAGTATTTT. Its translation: CASSLDVPAGTSTDTQYF. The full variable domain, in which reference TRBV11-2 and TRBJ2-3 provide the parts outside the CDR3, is EAGVAQSPRYKIIEKRQSVAFWCNPISGHATLYWYQQILGQGPKLLIQFQNNGVVDDSQLPKDRFSAERLKGVDSTLKIQPAKLEDSAVYLCASSLDVPAGTSTDTQYFGPGTRLTVL.

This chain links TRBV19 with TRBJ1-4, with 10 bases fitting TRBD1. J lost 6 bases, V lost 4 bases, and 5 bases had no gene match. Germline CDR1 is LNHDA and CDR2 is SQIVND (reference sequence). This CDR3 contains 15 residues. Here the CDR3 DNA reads TGTGCCAGTAGTACGAGACAGGGGGCACATGAAAAACTGTTTTTT. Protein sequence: CASSTRQGAHEKLFF.

The CDR3 is CASSLGLATDTQYF. The CDR3 DNA reads TGTGCCAGCAGTCTTGGACTAGCAACAGATACGCAGTATTTT. This chain uses TRBV6-5 with TRBJ2-3, with 8 bases identical to TRBD2. The CDR3 sequence is 14 residues long. Looked up from germline, CDR1 is MNHEY and CDR2 is SVGAGI. The V segment lost 5 bases and the J segment 3 bases; nucleotides outside the gene matches: 4.

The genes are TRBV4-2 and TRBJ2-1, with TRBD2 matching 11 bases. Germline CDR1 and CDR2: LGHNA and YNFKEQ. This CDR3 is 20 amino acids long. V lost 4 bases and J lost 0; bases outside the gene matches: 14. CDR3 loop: CASSPVTSGRYQSSYNEQFF. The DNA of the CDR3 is TGTGCCAGCAGCCCAGTTACTAGCGGGAGATACCAAAGCTCCTACAATGAGCAGTTCTTC.

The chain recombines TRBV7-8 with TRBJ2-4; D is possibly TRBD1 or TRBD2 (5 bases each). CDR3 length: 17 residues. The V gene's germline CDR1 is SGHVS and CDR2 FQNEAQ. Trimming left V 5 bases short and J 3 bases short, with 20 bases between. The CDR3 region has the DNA TGTGCCAGCAGCGTCGGGACCGGTCTCTTCGTCAAAAACATTCAGTACTTC. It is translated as CASSVGTGLFVKNIQYF.

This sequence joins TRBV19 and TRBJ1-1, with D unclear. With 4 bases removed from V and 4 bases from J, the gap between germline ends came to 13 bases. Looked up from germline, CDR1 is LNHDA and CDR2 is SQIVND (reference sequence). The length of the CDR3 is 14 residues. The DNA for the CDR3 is TGTGCCAGTAGTAGTGGGAGTGGAGCCACTGAAGCTTTCTTT. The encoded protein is CASSSGSGATEAFF.

In DNA form, the CDR3 reads TGTGCCAGCAGCGCATCCTACAGGGGACCGAACACTGAAGCTTTCTTT. As protein: CASSASYRGPNTEAFF. V usage is TRBV7-8 and J usage is TRBJ1-1; 7 nucleotides agree with TRBD1. Trimming removed 5 bases from V and 1 base from J; junction bases left unmatched: 10. This CDR3 has 16 amino acids. Germline assignment: CDR1 SGHVS and CDR2 FQNEAQ. The variable domain in full, with the rest retrieved from reference TRBV7-8 and TRBJ1-1, is GAGVSQSPRYKVAKRGQDVALRCDPISGHVSLFWYQQALGQGPEFLTYFQNEAQLDKSGLPSDRFFAERPEGSVSTLKIQRTQQEDSAVYLCASSASYRGPNTEAFFGQGTRLTVV.

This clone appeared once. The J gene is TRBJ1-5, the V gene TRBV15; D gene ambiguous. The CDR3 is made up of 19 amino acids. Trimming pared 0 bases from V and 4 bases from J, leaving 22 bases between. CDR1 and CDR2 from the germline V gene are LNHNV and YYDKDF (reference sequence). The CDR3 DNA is TGTGCCACCAGCAGAGATGGGTACCGAGGGAGAGGATGGAATCAGCCCCAGCATTTT. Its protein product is CATSRDGYRGRGWNQPQHF.

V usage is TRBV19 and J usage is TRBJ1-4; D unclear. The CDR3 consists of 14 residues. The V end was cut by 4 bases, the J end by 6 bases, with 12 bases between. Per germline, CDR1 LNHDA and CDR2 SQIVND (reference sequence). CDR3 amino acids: CASSRRNRDEKLFF. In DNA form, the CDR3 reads TGTGCCAGTAGTAGGCGGAACCGGGATGAAAAACTGTTTTTT.

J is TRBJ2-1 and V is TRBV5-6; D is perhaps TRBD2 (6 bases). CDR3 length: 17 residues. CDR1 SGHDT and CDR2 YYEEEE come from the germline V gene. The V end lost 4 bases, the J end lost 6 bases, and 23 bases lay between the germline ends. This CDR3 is CASSKSTRWGTFNEQFF. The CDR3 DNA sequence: TGTGCCAGCAGCAAGTCGACCCGGTGGGGGACTTTCAATGAGCAGTTCTTC.

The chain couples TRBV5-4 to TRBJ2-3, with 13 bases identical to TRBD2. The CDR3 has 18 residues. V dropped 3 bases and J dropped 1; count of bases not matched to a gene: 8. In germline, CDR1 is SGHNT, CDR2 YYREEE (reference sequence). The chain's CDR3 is CASSSRTSGRMGTDTQYF. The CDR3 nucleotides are TGTGCCAGCAGCTCCCGGACTAGCGGGAGAATGGGCACAGATACGCAGTATTTT.

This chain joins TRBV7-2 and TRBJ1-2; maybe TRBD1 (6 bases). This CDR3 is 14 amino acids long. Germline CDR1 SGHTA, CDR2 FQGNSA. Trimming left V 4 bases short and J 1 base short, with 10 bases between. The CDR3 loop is CASSSGTFNYGYTF. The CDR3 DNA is TGTGCCAGCAGCTCTGGGACATTTAACTATGGCTACACCTTC.

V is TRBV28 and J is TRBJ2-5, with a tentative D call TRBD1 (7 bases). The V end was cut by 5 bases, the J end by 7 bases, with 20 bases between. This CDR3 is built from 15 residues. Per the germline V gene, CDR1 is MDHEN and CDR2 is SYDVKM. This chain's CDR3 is CASSPEQGQGGTQYF. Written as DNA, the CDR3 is TGTGCCAGCAGTCCAGAACAAGGGCAGGGGGGGACCCAGTACTTC. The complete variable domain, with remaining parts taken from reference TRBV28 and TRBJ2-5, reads DVKVTQSSRYLVKRTGEKVFLECVQDMDHENMFWYRQDPGLGLRLIYFSYDVKMKEKGDIPEGYSVSREKKERFSLILESASTNQTSMYLCASSPEQGQGGTQYFGPGTRLLVL.

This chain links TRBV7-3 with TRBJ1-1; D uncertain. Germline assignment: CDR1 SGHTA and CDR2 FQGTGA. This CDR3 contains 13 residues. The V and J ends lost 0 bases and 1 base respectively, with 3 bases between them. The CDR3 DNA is TGTGCCAGCAGCTTAACGGCGAACACTGAAGCTTTCTTT. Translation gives CASSLTANTEAFF.